Each of the 3 T cell receptor beta chains below was sequenced from the same sample in a study of T cells in Graves' hyperthyroidism and ophthalmopathy. Researchers amplified the TCR beta CDR3 regions from RNA transcripts. With the HTBI primer set, the TCR CDR3 went through a first round of RT-PCR. MiXCR was run by TCRdb on the multiplex PCR reads, yielding one entry per CDR3 protein. The repertoire holds about 760,000 distinct CDR3 sequences, with 30% to 40% as singletons. Sequencing was performed on blood. The receptors stem from a middle-aged woman with Graves' hyperthyroidism.

In this sample, this clonotype turned up a few times. The chain links TRBV6-5 to TRBJ1-2; D gene unclear. This CDR3 has 16 amino acids. Germline V gene data show CDR1 as MNHEY and CDR2 as SVGAGI. Trimming shortened V by 4 bases and J by 4 bases, and 19 bases separated the two germline ends. CDR3 residues: CASSFRAWLTGYGYTF. The DNA of the CDR3 is TGTGCCAGCAGTTTTCGTGCGTGGTTGACTGGCTATGGCTACACCTTC.

This clonotype was detected many times. J is TRBJ1-3 and V is TRBV9; D gene ambiguous. The CDR3 totals 14 residues. From germline, CDR1 is SGDLS and CDR2 YYNGEE. The V end was cut by 0 bases, the J end by 0 bases, with 4 bases between. CDR3 in amino acids: CASSVGDSGNTIYF. CDR3 bases: TGTGCCAGCAGCGTAGGTGACTCTGGAAACACCATATATTTT.

This clonotype was counted between two and nine times. The chain combines TRBV5-8 with TRBJ2-7; TRBD1 matches 9 bases. V was clipped by 0 bases and J by 4 bases; unmatched bases: 2. CDR3 size: 14 residues. Germline V CDR1 and CDR2: SGHTS, YDEGEE. CDR3 nucleotides: TGTGCCAGCAGCTTGGGTGGGACAGGGTACGAGCAGTACTTC. It is translated as CASSLGGTGYEQYF. Complete variable domain (other parts from reference TRBV5-8 and TRBJ2-7): EAGVTQSPTHLIKTRGQQATLRCSPISGHTSVYWYQQALGLGLQFLLWYDEGEERNRGNFPPRFSGRQFPNYSSELNVNALELEDSALYLCASSLGGTGYEQYFGPGTRLTVT.